Listed here are 20 T cell receptor beta chains from one sample, sequenced in a study of neoadjuvant anti-PD-1 for oral cavity cancer. Clones were sequenced by immunoSEQ multiplex PCR, and TCRdb holds only the in-frame ones, with some missing. The sample contains 15,000 to 20,000 clones, roughly 70% of which appear only once. The specimen comprised PBMCs, sampled before nivolumab (anti-PD-1) treatment. The receptors here all came from a person between 40 and 79 years old with oral cavity squamous cell carcinoma.

The J gene is TRBJ2-5, the V gene TRBV10-2; 7 nucleotides align to TRBD2. Trimming took 0 bases from V and 5 from J; bases not matched to a gene: 3. This CDR3 region has 14 residues. CDR1 WSHSY and CDR2 SAAADI come from the germline V gene. The CDR3 region is CASSESGGWETQYF. The CDR3 coding sequence is TGCGCCAGCAGTGAGTCGGGAGGGTGGGAGACCCAGTACTTC.

The chain combines TRBV2 with TRBJ2-5, with D hard to call. Germline values: CDR1 SNHLY, CDR2 FYNNEI. The V and J ends lost 8 bases and 5 bases respectively, with 9 bases between them. This CDR3 is built from 11 residues. CDR3: CASRKTETQYF. CDR3 bases: TGTGCCAGCCGCAAGACGGAGACCCAGTACTTC.

The chain employs TRBV30 and TRBJ2-1; the D gene is possibly TRBD2 (6 bases). Germline V lookup: CDR1 GTSNPN, CDR2 SVGIG (reference sequence). V dropped 7 bases and J dropped 4 bases, with 14 bases sitting between them. This CDR3 comprises 13 residues. The DNA for the CDR3 is TGTGCCTCTAGTAGCGGTTTTTACAATGAGCAGTTCTTC. This sequence encodes CASSSGFYNEQFF.

The J gene is TRBJ2-1, the V gene TRBV12-5; possible D gene TRBD2, 6 bases. V was trimmed by 6 bases and J by 0 bases, leaving 9 bases between them. Germline CDR1 LGHNT, CDR2 FRNRAP. The CDR3 spans 14 residues. In DNA form, the CDR3 reads TGTGCTAGTGGCACGGACTACTCCTACAATGAGCAGTTCTTC. Its translation is CASGTDYSYNEQFF.

The chain recombines TRBV30 with TRBJ2-3, with a possible D match to TRBD2 (5 bases). The CDR3 sequence is 14 residues long. The germline V gene has CDR1 GTSNPN and CDR2 SVGIG (reference sequence). The ends were cut back, 0 bases at V and 2 bases at J, with 9 bases in the middle. The CDR3 nucleotides read TGTGCCTGGAGTGTAGAGCGGAACACAGATACGCAGTATTTT. It yields the protein CAWSVERNTDTQYF.

The chain is built from TRBV5-6 and TRBJ2-1, with D possibly called TRBD1 or TRBD2 (5 bases each). The CDR3 contains 19 residues. The germline V gene encodes CDR1 SGHDT and CDR2 YYEEEE. Trimming took off 0 bases at V and 2 bases at J, with 21 bases between the two ends. CDR3 sequence (DNA): TGTGCCAGCAGCTTGGCAAGTTCCCGGGGCAGTGCTACCTACAATGAGCAGTTCTTC. Its protein is CASSLASSRGSATYNEQFF.

The V gene is TRBV9, the J gene TRBJ2-3; D not certain. Germline CDR1 is SGDLS and CDR2 is YYNGEE. V lost 3 bases, J lost 4 bases, and 12 bases lay in between. This CDR3 region has 14 residues. The CDR3 DNA reads TGTGCCAGCAGCGGGCCCTCGGTAGCAGATACGCAGTATTTT. It is translated as CASSGPSVADTQYF.

The rearrangement links TRBV19 to TRBJ2-7; the match to TRBD1 covers 12 bases. CDR1 is LNHDA, CDR2 SQIVND, per germline (reference sequence). The length of the CDR3 is 15 residues. The J segment lost 2 bases and the V segment lost 3 bases, leaving 2 bases of the junction unmatched. CDR3 nucleotides: TGTGCCAGTAGTATGGGACAGGGGGCAACCTACGAGCAGTACTTC. As protein: CASSMGQGATYEQYF. The full variable domain, in which reference TRBV19 and TRBJ2-7 provide the parts outside the CDR3, is DGGITQSPKYLFRKEGQNVTLSCEQNLNHDAMYWYRQDPGQGLRLIYYSQIVNDFQKGDIAEGYSVSREKKESFPLTVTSAQKNPTAFYLCASSMGQGATYEQYFGPGTRLTVT.

CDR3 nucleotide sequence: TGTGCCAGCAAGGCGGGACAGAGCTCCTACAATGAGCAGTTCTTC. Its protein is CASKAGQSSYNEQFF. The chain employs TRBV27 and TRBJ2-1, with TRBD1 as a possible D gene (7 bases). CDR1 and CDR2 from the germline V gene are MNHEY and SMNVEV (reference sequence). This CDR3 is 15 amino acids long. V was pared by 7 bases and J by 0 bases, with 13 bases between.

This clone was found once. Here the CDR3 DNA reads TGTGCCTGGAGTGTCGTCCATTACAATGAGCAGTTCTTC. Translated: CAWSVVHYNEQFF. The chain is built from TRBV30 and TRBJ2-1; D ambiguous. The V and J ends lost 0 bases and 4 bases respectively, with 7 bases between them. The CDR3 has 13 residues. Germline V CDR1 and CDR2: GTSNPN, SVGIG (reference sequence).

This clone appeared a few times. The rearrangement joins TRBV5-1 to TRBJ2-2; 8 bases line up with TRBD2. The V segment lost 0 bases and the J segment 5 bases; nucleotides outside the gene matches: 3. The germline gives CDR1 SGHRS, CDR2 YFSETQ. This CDR3 is 15 amino acids long. In DNA, the CDR3 is TGCGCCAGCAGCTTGGTGGCTAGCGGGACCGGGGAGCTGTTTTTT. It specifies CASSLVASGTGELFF.

The chain combines TRBV28 with TRBJ2-6, with D possibly TRBD2 on 5 matching bases. The germline CDR1 and CDR2 sequences are MDHEN and SYDVKM. The CDR3 loop spans 15 amino acids. The CDR3 here is CATRTGSSGANVLTF. In DNA, the CDR3 is TGTGCTACACGAACTGGGAGCTCTGGGGCCAACGTCCTGACTTTC.

The rearrangement uses TRBV6-5 and TRBJ2-7; a weak D match, TRBD1 (5 bases). This CDR3 region has 15 residues. Germline CDR1 and CDR2: MNHEY and SVGAGI. Trimming removed 5 bases at V and 0 bases at J, with 14 bases between. The CDR3 sequence: CASSRTSSGSYEQYF. The CDR3 DNA reads as TGTGCCAGCAGTAGGACATCCTCCGGCTCCTACGAGCAGTACTTC.

V gene TRBV28 combines with J gene TRBJ1-1, with D uncertain. Trimming removed 8 bases from V and 11 bases from J, with 12 bases in between. The germline CDR1 and CDR2 sequences are MDHEN and SYDVKM. The CDR3 length is 10 residues. The CDR3 DNA is TGTGCCAGCTCCGGGAATGGGGCTTTCTTT. Translated: CASSGNGAFF.

By frequency in the sample, this clone is medium-sized (0.01 to 0.1%). J is TRBJ2-3 and V is TRBV11-1, with TRBD2 matching 7 bases. With V trimmed by 1 base and J by 4 bases, 8 bases remained unmatched. Germline V gene lookup returns CDR1 SGHAT and CDR2 FQDESV (reference sequence). CDR3 size: 16 residues. Here the CDR3 DNA reads TGTGCCAGCAGCTTAGGCTCGGCGGGAGTGGCAGATACGCAGTATTTT. Its protein is CASSLGSAGVADTQYF.

This chain links TRBV10-3 with TRBJ2-7; D unresolved. CDR3 length: 13 amino acids. Trimming cost V 1 base and J 6 bases, with 10 bases left between them. CDR1 is ENHRY and CDR2 is SYGVKD in the germline V gene. The CDR3: CAISELPQSEQYF. Written as DNA, the CDR3 is TGTGCCATCAGTGAGTTGCCCCAGTCCGAGCAGTACTTC.

The CDR3: CGAGGGPETQYF. CDR3 in DNA: TGTGGGGCCGGAGGAGGCCCAGAGACCCAGTACTTC. The V gene is TRBV30, the J gene TRBJ2-5, with TRBD2 as a possible D gene (5 bases). This CDR3 has 12 residues. Germline V gene sequence: CDR1 GTSNPN, CDR2 SVGIG (reference sequence).

The gene calls are TRBV6-5 and TRBJ1-1, with D perhaps TRBD1 (6 bases). The germline CDR1 and CDR2 sequences are MNHEY and SVGAGI. Trimming took 6 bases from V and 6 from J, leaving 17 bases between them. CDR3 length equals 14 residues. DNA of the CDR3: TGTGCCAGCAGGAGCACTCCAGGGGTCTCTGAAGCTTTCTTT. Residues: CASRSTPGVSEAFF.

The genes are TRBV29-1 and TRBJ2-7, with 9 bases lining up with TRBD2. Germline V gives CDR1 SQVTM, CDR2 ANQGSEA. The CDR3 length is 15 residues. The junction had 14 bases not matched to a gene; V was cut back by 7 bases and J by 4 bases. The CDR3 DNA reads as TGCAGCGCCCACGGCGCGGGACTAGCTATATACGAGCAGTACTTC. Translation: CSAHGAGLAIYEQYF.

The chain recombines TRBV6-5 with TRBJ1-1; D gene uncertain. The V gene's germline CDR1 is MNHEY and CDR2 SVGAGI. V dropped 11 bases and J dropped 0 bases, with 10 bases sitting between them. The CDR3 runs to 12 residues. The CDR3 nucleotides are TGTGCCGCTGGGTCTGTGAACACTGAAGCTTTCTTT. Protein: CAAGSVNTEAFF.